This record looks at one TCR beta chain sequence and its context. As yet, its antigen is unknown. This sample is drawn from a study of cytomegalovirus exposure and HLA in healthy donors. Study-wide results and limits: There were reportedly fewer N-insertions in an Asian-associated ancestry cluster than the roughly 610-donor mean, in a later analysis.

Trimming left V 4 bases short and J 5 bases short, with 11 bases between. CDR1 is SQVTM and CDR2 is ANQGSEA in the germline V gene. CDR3 length: 12 amino acids. The PCR ran on 60 Vbeta and 13 Jbeta primers. Here immunoSEQ multiplex PCR was the method, and the copy in TCRdb shows in-frame clones only, minus some. This table has 160,000 or so clones, under 85% appearing once. Sequencing used PBMCs. This sequence originates from a human donor in good health. The genes are TRBV29-1 and TRBJ1-1; D remains unclear. The CDR3 sequence: CSVGDWSTEAFF. The CDR3 DNA is TGCAGCGTTGGAGATTGGAGTACTGAAGCTTTCTTT. The whole variable domain, filled in from reference TRBV29-1 and TRBJ1-1, reads SAVISQKPSRDICQRGTSLTIQCQVDSQVTMMFWYRQQPGQSLTLIATANQGSEATYESGFVIDKFPISRPNLTFSTLTVSNMSPEDSSIYLCSVGDWSTEAFFGQGTRLTVV.